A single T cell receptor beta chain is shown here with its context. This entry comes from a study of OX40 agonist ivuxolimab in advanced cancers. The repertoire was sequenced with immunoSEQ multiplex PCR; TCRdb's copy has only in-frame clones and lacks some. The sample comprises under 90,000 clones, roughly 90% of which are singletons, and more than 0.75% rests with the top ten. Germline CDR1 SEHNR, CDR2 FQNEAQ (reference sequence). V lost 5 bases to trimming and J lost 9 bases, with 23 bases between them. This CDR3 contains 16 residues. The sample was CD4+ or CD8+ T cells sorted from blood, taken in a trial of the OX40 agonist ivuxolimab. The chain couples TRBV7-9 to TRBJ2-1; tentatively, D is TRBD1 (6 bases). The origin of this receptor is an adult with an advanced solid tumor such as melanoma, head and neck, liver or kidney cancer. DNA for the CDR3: TGTGCCAGCAGCCCTCTCCTTAGCCGTCGAGGGGGTGAGCAGTTCTTC. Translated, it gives CASSPLLSRRGGEQFF.